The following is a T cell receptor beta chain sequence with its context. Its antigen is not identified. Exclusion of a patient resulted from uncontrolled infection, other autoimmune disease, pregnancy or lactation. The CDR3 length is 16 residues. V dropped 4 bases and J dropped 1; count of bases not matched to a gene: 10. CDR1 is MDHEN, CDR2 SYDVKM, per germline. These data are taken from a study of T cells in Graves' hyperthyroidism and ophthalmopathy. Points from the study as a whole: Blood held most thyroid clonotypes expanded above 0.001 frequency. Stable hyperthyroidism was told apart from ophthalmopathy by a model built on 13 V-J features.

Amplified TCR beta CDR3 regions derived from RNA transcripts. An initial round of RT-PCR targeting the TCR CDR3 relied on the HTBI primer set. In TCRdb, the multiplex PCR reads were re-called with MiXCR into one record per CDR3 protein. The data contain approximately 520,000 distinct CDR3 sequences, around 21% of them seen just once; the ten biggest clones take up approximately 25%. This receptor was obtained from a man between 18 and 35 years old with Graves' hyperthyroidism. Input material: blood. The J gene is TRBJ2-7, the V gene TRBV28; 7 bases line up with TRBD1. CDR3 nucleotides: TGTGCCAGCAGTTCACAACAGGGGTTGTGGTCCTACGAGCAGTACTTC. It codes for CASSSQQGLWSYEQYF.